The 22 T cell receptor beta chains below were found in one sample sequenced in a study of shared clonotypes between healthy human individuals. Terminally differentiated effector memory CD45RA+ cells were left out of the naive CD8 fraction, which was CD45RO-negative and positively selected for CCR7. Produced via immunoSEQ multiplex PCR; TCRdb's table is partial and in-frame only. The table has some 580,000 clones, roughly 98% seen once. Sequencing was performed on naive CD8+ T cells sorted from blood. The receptors were sampled from a man younger than 40 in good health.

The chain couples TRBV13 to TRBJ2-5; no reliable D call. V dropped 1 base and J dropped 3 bases, with 15 bases sitting between them. The germline V gene has CDR1 PRHDT and CDR2 FYEKMQ (reference sequence). This CDR3 is 16 amino acids long. CDR3 DNA sequence: TGTGCCAGCAGCTTAGAAGTTGGAACATCGGAAGAGACCCAGTACTTC. Encoded protein: CASSLEVGTSEETQYF.

This clone was observed a single time. This chain uses TRBV11-2 with TRBJ2-1, with 7 nucleotides matching TRBD2. The CDR3 contains 16 residues. The ends lost 6 bases at V and 4 bases at J; junction bases unmatched: 12. From germline, CDR1 is SGHAT and CDR2 FQNNGV. DNA for the CDR3: TGTGCCAGCAGGAGATTAGCGGGTCCAAATTACAATGAGCAGTTCTTC. Amino acids: CASRRLAGPNYNEQFF.

J is TRBJ1-2 and V is TRBV25-1; TRBD1 is a possible D gene (6 bases). Per germline, CDR1 MGHDK and CDR2 SYGVNS. This CDR3 has 13 residues. V shed 6 bases and J shed 7 bases, with 15 bases lying between them. The CDR3, as DNA: TGTGCCAGCAGCGACAACAGGGTCTCTGGCTACACCTTC. This translates into CASSDNRVSGYTF.

The rearrangement links TRBV11-2 to TRBJ2-1; either TRBD1 or TRBD2 may supply D (6 bases each). V shed 3 bases and J shed 8 bases, with 17 bases lying between them. There are 15 residues in the CDR3. Germline CDR1 is SGHAT and CDR2 is FQNNGV. The CDR3 sequence is CASSFLGGRVDEQFF. CDR3 coding DNA: TGTGCCAGCAGCTTCCTCGGGGGCCGGGTGGATGAGCAGTTCTTC.

The CDR3 DNA reads as TGCGCCAGCAGCCTACCAGGGTGGTCTGGAAACACCATATATTTT. Translation gives CASSLPGWSGNTIYF. The rearrangement joins TRBV4-1 to TRBJ1-3; D perhaps matches TRBD1 (5 bases). Germline values: CDR1 MGHRA, CDR2 YSYEKL. The CDR3 has 15 amino acids. Trimming removed 4 bases at V and 1 base at J, with 11 bases between.

This chain links TRBV18 with TRBJ2-1, with 9 bases that match TRBD2. V gave up 3 bases and J gave up 4 bases; unmatched junction bases: 7. The germline gives CDR1 KGHSH, CDR2 LQKENI. The CDR3 totals 16 residues. CDR3 protein: CASSPPGTSSYNEQFF. The CDR3 DNA sequence: TGTGCCAGCTCACCCCCGGGGACTAGCAGTTACAATGAGCAGTTCTTC.

CDR3 DNA sequence: TGTGCCAGCAGCTTAAACCCTGGACTAGCGGGAGTTGAGCAGTTCTTC. It is translated as CASSLNPGLAGVEQFF. The chain joins TRBV5-8 to TRBJ2-1; 13 positions agree with TRBD2. J lost 9 bases, V lost 2 bases, and 8 bases had no gene match. The germline CDR1 and CDR2 sequences are SGHTS and YDEGEE. The CDR3 is made up of 16 amino acids. The full variable domain, rest sourced from reference TRBV5-8 and TRBJ2-1, is EAGVTQSPTHLIKTRGQQATLRCSPISGHTSVYWYQQALGLGLQFLLWYDEGEERNRGNFPPRFSGRQFPNYSSELNVNALELEDSALYLCASSLNPGLAGVEQFFGPGTRLTVL.

The chain joins TRBV4-1 to TRBJ2-1; D might be TRBD2 (7 bases). Germline V CDR1 and CDR2: MGHRA, YSYEKL. The CDR3 extends over 15 amino acids. The V gene lost 6 bases and the J gene lost 0 bases, with 12 bases spanning the gap. DNA of the CDR3: TGCGCCAGCAGGTGGGAGGGGGACTCCTACAATGAGCAGTTCTTC. Amino acid sequence: CASRWEGDSYNEQFF.

V is TRBV27 and J is TRBJ2-1; TRBD2 is a possible D gene (6 bases). V lost 7 bases to trimming and J lost 9 bases, with 25 bases between them. Germline V CDR1 and CDR2: MNHEY, SMNVEV (reference sequence). CDR3 length: 16 residues. The CDR3 DNA reads TGTGCCAGCACCCAATTGGCTGGGAGAGCGGGTCCTGAGCAGTTCTTC. Encoded protein: CASTQLAGRAGPEQFF.

The rearrangement links TRBV27 to TRBJ2-3, with 7 bases lining up with TRBD1. This CDR3 comprises 16 residues. After removal of 0 bases from V and 0 bases from J, the junction contained 3 bases not matched to a gene. The germline V gene has CDR1 MNHEY and CDR2 SMNVEV (reference sequence). Here the CDR3 DNA reads TGTGCCAGCAGTTTATCGGGACAGATTAGCACAGATACGCAGTATTTT. Its protein product is CASSLSGQISTDTQYF.

The chain combines TRBV27 with TRBJ2-3; TRBD2 agrees at 10 bases. The CDR3 is 15 amino acids. The V segment lost 5 bases and the J segment 1 base; nucleotides outside the gene matches: 3. The germline V gene encodes CDR1 MNHEY and CDR2 SMNVEV (reference sequence). The CDR3 is CASSRGTSGTDTQYF. The CDR3 nucleotides read TGTGCCAGCAGTCGCGGGACTAGCGGCACAGATACGCAGTATTTT.

Remarks on this clone: Other DNA sequences in this sample translate to the same CDR3. This chain uses TRBV7-3 with TRBJ2-7; D uncertain. V lost 5 bases and J 0 bases, leaving 8 bases between the germline ends. Germline CDR1 reads SGHTA; CDR2 reads FQGTGA. CDR3 length equals 13 residues. CDR3 sequence: CASSPGPSYEQYF. The DNA for the CDR3 is TGTGCCAGCAGCCCCGGGCCCTCCTACGAGCAGTACTTC.

The gene calls are TRBV7-8 and TRBJ2-3; tentative D call: TRBD2 (6 bases). Germline values: CDR1 SGHVS, CDR2 FQNEAQ. Trimming pared 3 bases from V and 2 bases from J, leaving 15 bases between. The CDR3 is made up of 16 amino acids. In DNA, the CDR3 is TGTGCCAGCAGCTTTGAGTTGGCGGGATCCACAGATACGCAGTATTTT. Protein: CASSFELAGSTDTQYF.

This rearrangement joins TRBV9 to TRBJ2-2, with no clear D. CDR1 and CDR2 (germline): SGDLS, YYNGEE. This CDR3 region has 17 residues. Trimming stripped 0 bases from V and 3 bases from J, with 15 bases between. The CDR3 sequence: CASSVDGSSQYTGELFF. In DNA form, the CDR3 reads TGTGCCAGCAGCGTAGATGGAAGTTCGCAGTACACCGGGGAGCTGTTTTTT.

The V and J genes are TRBV6-5 and TRBJ1-2; D is unresolved. This CDR3 has 11 amino acids. The germline gives CDR1 MNHEY, CDR2 SVGAGI. Trimming removed 10 bases from V and 7 bases from J, with 13 bases in between. The CDR3 spells CATYQSPGYTF. CDR3 in DNA: TGTGCCACGTACCAGAGCCCTGGCTACACCTTC.

The chain uses TRBV19 and TRBJ1-5, with D tentatively TRBD1 (6 bases). Trimming stripped 3 bases from V and 7 bases from J, with 13 bases between. Germline V gene lookup returns CDR1 LNHDA and CDR2 SQIVND (reference sequence). This CDR3 is built from 14 residues. This chain's CDR3 is CASSIAGAGQPQHF. For the CDR3, the DNA is TGTGCCAGTAGTATTGCAGGGGCAGGGCAGCCCCAGCATTTT.

The CDR3 is CASSLESYNEQFF. CDR3 bases: TGCGCCAGCAGCTTGGAGTCCTACAATGAGCAGTTCTTC. This chain joins TRBV5-1 and TRBJ2-1; D is unresolved. Trimming shortened V by 0 bases and J by 1 base, and 2 bases separated the two germline ends. There are 13 residues in the CDR3. CDR1 SGHRS and CDR2 YFSETQ come from the germline V gene.

This rearrangement joins TRBV5-1 to TRBJ1-1, with a possible D match to TRBD1 (6 bases). Deletions cut 6 bases from V and 4 bases from J, with 19 bases between. Germline CDR1 SGHRS, CDR2 YFSETQ. This CDR3 spans 15 amino acids. DNA of the CDR3: TGCGCCAGCACCCTCACAGGGACGGGGAGCACTGAAGCTTTCTTT. This sequence encodes CASTLTGTGSTEAFF.

The chain carries TRBV11-2 and TRBJ2-7, with 8 bases fitting TRBD2. The CDR3 is 15 residues long. The V and J ends lost 2 bases and 0 bases, in that order; junction bases with no gene match: 3. Germline lookup yields CDR1 SGHAT and CDR2 FQNNGV. The CDR3 sequence is CASSLYAGGSYEQYF. The CDR3 region has the DNA TGTGCCAGCAGCTTATACGCGGGAGGCTCCTACGAGCAGTACTTC.

The rearrangement joins TRBV9 to TRBJ2-6; D might be TRBD1 (5 bases). The CDR3 spans 16 residues. The germline V gene has CDR1 SGDLS and CDR2 YYNGEE. Between the trimmed V and J ends, which lost 2 bases and 2 bases, there was a span of 11 bases. CDR3 in DNA: TGTGCCAGCAGCGTCCCCAGGGAAGCTGGGGCCAACGTCCTGACTTTC. Amino acids: CASSVPREAGANVLTF.

The chain recombines TRBV7-9 with TRBJ2-7, with D possibly TRBD1 on 5 matching bases. Trimming cost V 5 bases and J 3 bases, with 8 bases left between them. Germline loops: CDR1 SEHNR, CDR2 FQNEAQ (reference sequence). There are 12 residues in the CDR3. The CDR3 nucleotides read TGTGCCAGCAGCGTCCAGGGCTACGAGCAGTACTTC. As protein: CASSVQGYEQYF. The whole variable domain, remainder taken from reference TRBV7-9 and TRBJ2-7, is DTGVSQNPRHKITKRGQNVTFRCDPISEHNRLYWYRQTLGQGPEFLTYFQNEAQLEKSRLLSDRFSAERPKGSFSTLEIQRTEQGDSAMYLCASSVQGYEQYFGPGTRLTVT.

The chain is built from TRBV5-8 and TRBJ2-1; TRBD2 agrees at 11 bases. The germline V gene has CDR1 SGHTS and CDR2 YDEGEE. CDR3 length equals 15 residues. Losses at the gene ends were 4 bases for V and 3 bases for J; bases not matched to a gene: 3. CDR3 sequence reads: CASSHGLAGYNEQFF. The CDR3 bases are TGTGCCAGCAGCCACGGACTAGCGGGCTACAATGAGCAGTTCTTC.